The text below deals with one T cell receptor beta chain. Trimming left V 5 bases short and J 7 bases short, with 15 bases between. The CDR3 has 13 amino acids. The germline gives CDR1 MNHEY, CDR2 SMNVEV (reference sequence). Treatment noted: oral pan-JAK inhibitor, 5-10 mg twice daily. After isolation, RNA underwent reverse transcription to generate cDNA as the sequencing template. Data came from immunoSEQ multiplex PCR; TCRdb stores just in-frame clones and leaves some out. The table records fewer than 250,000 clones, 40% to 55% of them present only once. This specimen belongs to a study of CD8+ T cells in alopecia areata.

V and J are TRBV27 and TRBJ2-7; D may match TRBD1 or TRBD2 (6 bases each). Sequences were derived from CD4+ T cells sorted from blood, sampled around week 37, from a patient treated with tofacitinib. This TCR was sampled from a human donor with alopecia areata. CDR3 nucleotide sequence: TGTGCCAGCAGTATATACAGGGCGGGGGAGCAGTACTTC. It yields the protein CASSIYRAGEQYF.